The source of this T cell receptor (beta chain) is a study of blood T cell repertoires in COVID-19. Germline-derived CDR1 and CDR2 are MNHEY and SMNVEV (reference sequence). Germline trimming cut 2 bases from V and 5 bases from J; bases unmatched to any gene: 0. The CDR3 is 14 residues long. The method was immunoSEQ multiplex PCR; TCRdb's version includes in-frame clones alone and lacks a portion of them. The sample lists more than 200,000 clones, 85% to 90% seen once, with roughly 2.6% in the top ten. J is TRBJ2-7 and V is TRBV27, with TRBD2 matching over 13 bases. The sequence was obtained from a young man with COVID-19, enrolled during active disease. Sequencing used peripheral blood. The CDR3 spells CASSLGLAGDEQYF. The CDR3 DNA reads TGTGCCAGCAGTTTAGGACTAGCGGGAGACGAGCAGTACTTC.